The following is a T cell receptor beta chain sequence with its context. The record originates from a study of blood T cell repertoires in COVID-19. Overall study: PBMCs, B-cell-depleted T cells, or T cells provided the cDNA or gDNA that made up the material.

The length of the CDR3 is 16 residues. The trim removed 4 bases at V and 4 bases at J, leaving 10 bases unmatched. The germline CDR1 and CDR2 sequences are SGHKS and YYEKEE (reference sequence). Authors' data handling: The assay estimated nucleated cells by amplifying reference gene primers. Sequencing was performed with immunoSEQ multiplex PCR; in TCRdb, only in-frame clones are kept and a portion is missing. V, J and clone size are those of that table, while D and trimming were read from the DNA. Among 300,000 or so clones listed, 70% to 90% were seen once. The clonotype originates from a middle-aged woman with acute or convalescent COVID-19. The J gene is TRBJ2-3, the V gene TRBV5-5; 9 bases align to TRBD1. The sample consisted of peripheral blood. CDR3 sequence reads: CASSTTGTGRADTQYF. CDR3 nucleotide sequence: TGTGCCAGCAGCACAACCGGGACAGGGCGCGCAGATACGCAGTATTTT.